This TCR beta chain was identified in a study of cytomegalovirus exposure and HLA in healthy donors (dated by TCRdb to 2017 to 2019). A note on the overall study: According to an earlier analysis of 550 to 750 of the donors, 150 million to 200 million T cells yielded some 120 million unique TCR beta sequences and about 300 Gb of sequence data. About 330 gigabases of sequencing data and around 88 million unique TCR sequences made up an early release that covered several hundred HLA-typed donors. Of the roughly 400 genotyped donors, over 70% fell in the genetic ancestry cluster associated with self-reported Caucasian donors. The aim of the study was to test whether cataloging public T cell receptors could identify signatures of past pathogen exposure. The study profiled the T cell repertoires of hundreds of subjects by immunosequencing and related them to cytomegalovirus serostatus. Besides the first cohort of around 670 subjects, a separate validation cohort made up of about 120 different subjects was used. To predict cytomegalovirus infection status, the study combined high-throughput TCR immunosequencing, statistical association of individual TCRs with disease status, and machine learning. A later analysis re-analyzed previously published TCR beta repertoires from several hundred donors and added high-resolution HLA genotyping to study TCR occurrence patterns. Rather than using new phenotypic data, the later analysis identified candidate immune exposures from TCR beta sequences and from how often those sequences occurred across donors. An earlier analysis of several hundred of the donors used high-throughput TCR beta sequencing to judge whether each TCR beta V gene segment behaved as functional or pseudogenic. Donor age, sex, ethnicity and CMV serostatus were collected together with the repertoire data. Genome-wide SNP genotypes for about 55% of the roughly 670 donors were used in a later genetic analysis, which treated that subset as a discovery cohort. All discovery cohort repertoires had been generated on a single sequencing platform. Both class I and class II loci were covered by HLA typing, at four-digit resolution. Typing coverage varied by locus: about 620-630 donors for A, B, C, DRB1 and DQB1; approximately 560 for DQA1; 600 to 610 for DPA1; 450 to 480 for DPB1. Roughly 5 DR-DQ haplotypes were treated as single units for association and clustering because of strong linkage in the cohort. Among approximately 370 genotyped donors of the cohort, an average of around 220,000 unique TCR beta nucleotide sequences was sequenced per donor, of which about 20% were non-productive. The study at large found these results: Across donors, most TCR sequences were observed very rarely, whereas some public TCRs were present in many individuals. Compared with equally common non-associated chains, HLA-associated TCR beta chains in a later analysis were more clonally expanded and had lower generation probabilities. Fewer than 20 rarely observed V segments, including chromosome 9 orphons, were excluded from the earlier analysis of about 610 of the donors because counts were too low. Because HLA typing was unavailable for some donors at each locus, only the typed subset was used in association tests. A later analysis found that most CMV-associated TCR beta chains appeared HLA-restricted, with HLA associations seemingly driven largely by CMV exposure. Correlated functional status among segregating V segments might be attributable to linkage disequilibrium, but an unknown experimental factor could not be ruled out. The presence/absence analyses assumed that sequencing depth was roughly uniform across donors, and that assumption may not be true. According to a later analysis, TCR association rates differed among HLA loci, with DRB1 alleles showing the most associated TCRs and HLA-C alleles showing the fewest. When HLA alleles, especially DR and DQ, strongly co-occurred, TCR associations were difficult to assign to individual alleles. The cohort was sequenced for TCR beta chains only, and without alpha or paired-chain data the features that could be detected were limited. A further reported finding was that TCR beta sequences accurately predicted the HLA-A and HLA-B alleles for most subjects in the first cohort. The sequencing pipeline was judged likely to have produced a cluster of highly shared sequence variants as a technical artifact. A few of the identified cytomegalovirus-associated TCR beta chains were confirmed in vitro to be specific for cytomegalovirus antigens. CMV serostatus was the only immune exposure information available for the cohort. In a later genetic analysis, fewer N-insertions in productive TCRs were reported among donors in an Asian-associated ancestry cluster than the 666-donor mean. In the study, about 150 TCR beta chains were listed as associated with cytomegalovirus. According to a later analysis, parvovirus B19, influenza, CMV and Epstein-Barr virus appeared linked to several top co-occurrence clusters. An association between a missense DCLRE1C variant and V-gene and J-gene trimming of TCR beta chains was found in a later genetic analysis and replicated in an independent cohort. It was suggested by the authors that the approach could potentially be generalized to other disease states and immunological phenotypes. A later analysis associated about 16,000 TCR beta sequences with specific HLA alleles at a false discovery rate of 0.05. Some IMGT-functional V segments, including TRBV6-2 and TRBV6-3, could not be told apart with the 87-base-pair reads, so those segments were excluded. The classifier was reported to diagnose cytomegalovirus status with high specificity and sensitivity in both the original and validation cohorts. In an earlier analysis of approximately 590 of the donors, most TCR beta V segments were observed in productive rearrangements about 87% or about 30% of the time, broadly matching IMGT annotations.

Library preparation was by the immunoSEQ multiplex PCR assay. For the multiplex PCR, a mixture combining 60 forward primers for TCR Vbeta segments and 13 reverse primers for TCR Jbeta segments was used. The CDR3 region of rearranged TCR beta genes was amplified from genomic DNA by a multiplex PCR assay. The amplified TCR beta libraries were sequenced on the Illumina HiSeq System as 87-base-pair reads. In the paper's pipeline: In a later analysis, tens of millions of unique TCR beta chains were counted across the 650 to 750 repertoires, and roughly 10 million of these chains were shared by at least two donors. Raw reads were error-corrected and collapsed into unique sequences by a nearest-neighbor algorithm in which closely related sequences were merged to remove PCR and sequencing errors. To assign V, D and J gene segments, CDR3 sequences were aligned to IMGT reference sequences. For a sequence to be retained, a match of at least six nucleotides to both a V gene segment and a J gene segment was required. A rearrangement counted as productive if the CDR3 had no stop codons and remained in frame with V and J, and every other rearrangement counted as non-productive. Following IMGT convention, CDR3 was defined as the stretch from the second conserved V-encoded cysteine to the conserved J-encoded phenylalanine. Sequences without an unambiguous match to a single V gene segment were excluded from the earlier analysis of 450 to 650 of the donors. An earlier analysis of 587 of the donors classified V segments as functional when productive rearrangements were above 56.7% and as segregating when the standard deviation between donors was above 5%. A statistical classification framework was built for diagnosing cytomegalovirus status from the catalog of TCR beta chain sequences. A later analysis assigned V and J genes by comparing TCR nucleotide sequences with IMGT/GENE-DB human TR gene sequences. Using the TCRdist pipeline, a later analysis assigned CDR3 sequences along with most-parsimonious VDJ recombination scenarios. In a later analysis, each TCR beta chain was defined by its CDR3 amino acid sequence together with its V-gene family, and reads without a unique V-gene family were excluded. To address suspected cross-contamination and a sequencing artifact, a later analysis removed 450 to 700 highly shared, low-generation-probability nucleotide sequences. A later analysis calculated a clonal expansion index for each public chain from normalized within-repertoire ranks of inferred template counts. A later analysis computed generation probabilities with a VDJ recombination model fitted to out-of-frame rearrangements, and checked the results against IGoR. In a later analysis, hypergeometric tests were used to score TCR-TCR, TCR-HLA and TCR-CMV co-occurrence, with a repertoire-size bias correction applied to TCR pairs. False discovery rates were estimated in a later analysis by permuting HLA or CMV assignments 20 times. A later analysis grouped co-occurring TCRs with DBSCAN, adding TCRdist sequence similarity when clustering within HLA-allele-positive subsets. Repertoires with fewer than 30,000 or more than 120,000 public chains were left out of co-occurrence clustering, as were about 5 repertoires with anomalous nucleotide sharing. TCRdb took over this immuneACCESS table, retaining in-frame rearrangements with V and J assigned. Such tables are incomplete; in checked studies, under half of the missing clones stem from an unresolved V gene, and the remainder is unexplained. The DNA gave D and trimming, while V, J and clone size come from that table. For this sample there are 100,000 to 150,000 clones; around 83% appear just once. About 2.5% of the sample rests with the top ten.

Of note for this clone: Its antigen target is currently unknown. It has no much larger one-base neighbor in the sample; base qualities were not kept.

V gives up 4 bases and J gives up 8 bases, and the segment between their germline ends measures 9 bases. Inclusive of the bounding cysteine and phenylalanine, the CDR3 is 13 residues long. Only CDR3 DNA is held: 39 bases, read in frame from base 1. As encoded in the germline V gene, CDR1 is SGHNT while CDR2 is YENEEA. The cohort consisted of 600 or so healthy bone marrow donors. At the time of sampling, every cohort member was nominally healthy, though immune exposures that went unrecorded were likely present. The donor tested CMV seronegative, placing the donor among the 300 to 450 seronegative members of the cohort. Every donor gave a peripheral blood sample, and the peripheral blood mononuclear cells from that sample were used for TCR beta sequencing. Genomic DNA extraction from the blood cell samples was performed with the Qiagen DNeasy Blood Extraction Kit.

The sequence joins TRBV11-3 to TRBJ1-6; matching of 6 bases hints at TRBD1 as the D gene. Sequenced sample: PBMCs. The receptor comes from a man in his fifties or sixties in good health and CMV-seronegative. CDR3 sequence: CASSSTGDSPLHF. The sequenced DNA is TGTGCCAGCAGCTCGACAGGCGATTCACCCCTCCACTTT.